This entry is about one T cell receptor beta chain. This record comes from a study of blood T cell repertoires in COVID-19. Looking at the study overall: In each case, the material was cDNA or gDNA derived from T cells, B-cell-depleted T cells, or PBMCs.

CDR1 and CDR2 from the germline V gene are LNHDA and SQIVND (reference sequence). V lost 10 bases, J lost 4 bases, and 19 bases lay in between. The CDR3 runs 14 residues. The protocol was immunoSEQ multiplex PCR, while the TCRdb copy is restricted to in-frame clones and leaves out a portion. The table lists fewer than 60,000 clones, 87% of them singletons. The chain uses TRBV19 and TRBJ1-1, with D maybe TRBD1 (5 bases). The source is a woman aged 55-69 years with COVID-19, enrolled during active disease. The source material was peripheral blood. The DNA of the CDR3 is TGTGCCATCCTGACGCCGGGGGGGGTCACTGAAGCTTTCTTT. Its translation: CAILTPGGVTEAFF.